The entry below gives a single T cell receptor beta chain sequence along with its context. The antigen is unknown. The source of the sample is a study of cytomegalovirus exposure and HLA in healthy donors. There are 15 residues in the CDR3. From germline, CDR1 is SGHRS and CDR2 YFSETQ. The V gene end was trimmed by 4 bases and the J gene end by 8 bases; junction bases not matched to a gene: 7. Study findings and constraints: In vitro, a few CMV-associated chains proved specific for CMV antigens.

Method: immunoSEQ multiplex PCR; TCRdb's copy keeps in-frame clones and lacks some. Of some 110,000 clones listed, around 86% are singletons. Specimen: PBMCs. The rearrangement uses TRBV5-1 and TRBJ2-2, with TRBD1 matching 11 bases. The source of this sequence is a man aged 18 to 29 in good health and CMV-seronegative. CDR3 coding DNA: TGCGCCAGCAGCGGAGCGGGACAGGGGGTTGGGGAGCTGTTTTTT. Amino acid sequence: CASSGAGQGVGELFF. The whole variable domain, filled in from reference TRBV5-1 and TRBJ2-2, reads KAGVTQTPRYLIKTRGQQVTLSCSPISGHRSVSWYQQTPGQGLQFLFEYFSETQRNKGNFPGRFSGRQFSNSRSEMNVSTLELGDSALYLCASSGAGQGVGELFFGEGSRLTVL.